The 2 T cell receptor beta chains below all came from one sample that was sequenced in a study of CD8 T cells in Susac syndrome. A quantity of about 0.5 to 1 ug RNA underwent reverse transcription using random hexamers. TCRdb recomputed calls from the immunoSEQ multiplex PCR reads with MiXCR, one row per CDR3 protein. The sample holds some 300,000 distinct CDR3 sequences, approximately 89% seen once. Input material: CD8+ T cells from PBMCs. The receptors were sampled from a human donor with multiple sclerosis.

The chain has TRBV20-1 and TRBJ1-1, with D tentatively TRBD1 (5 bases). The CDR3 length is 13 residues. Germline-derived CDR1 and CDR2 are DFQATT and SNEGSKA (reference sequence). V gave up 5 bases and J gave up 5 bases, with 15 bases separating them. The CDR3 protein is CSAPRVGKTEAFF. The DNA for the CDR3 is TGCAGTGCTCCCAGGGTCGGGAAGACTGAAGCTTTCTTT.

Written as DNA, the CDR3 is TGCAGTGCTAGAGATCGAGGAGGGAGGGACAATGAGCAGTTCTTC. The encoded protein is CSARDRGGRDNEQFF. The V call is TRBV20-1, the J call TRBJ2-1; 7 nucleotides match TRBD2. J was trimmed by 5 bases and V by 0 bases; bases with no gene match: 7. The CDR3 is 15 amino acids. In germline, CDR1 is DFQATT, CDR2 SNEGSKA (reference sequence).